Listed below are T cell receptor beta chains from one sample, sequenced in a study of cytomegalovirus exposure and HLA in healthy donors. Repertoires were generated with immunoSEQ multiplex PCR, while TCRdb's copy carries only in-frame clones and drops some. The sample lists 100,000 or so clones; around 87% were seen once. Sequenced material: PBMCs. The source of these receptors is a woman aged 18 to 35 in good health and CMV-seropositive. The CDR3 runs from the conserved cysteine through the conserved F or W. A D gene is named only where the DNA matches it firmly. The size entry is marked missing in some rows and otherwise reads once, few, many or a size class.

TRBV9	NA	NA	TRBJ1-6	TGTGCCAGCAGCGTTAAGAGGGATTCACCCCTCCACTTT	CASSVKRDSPLHF
TRBV5-3	TRBD1	NA	TRBJ2-7	TGTGCCAGAAGCTTGTTTCCGCCTCAGTCGGACAGGGTTAACGAGCAGTACTTC	CARSLFPPQSDRVNEQYF
TRBV6-1	NA	NA	TRBJ1-4	TGTGCCAGCAGTGATCGGCAGGGTATGGAAAAACTGTTTTTT	CASSDRQGMEKLFF
TRBV28	NA	NA	TRBJ1-6	TGTGCCAGCAACTTAGGACAAGATAATTCACCCCTCCACTTT	CASNLGQDNSPLHF
TRBV19	TRBD1	once	TRBJ1-2	TGTGCCAGTAGTCCTCGACAGGGAGTATGGTATGGCTACACCTTC	CASSPRQGVWYGYTF
TRBV4-1	TRBD1	NA	TRBJ1-3	TGCGCCAGCAGCCAAGATCACAGGGGCTCTGGAAACACCATATATTTT	CASSQDHRGSGNTIYF
TRBV19	TRBD2	NA	TRBJ2-3	TGTGCCAGTAGTAAGAGGAGAGCGGGAGAGGCACGGGATACGCAGTATTTT	CASSKRRAGEARDTQYF
TRBV10-2	NA	NA	TRBJ2-5	TGCGCCAGCAATTGGGGTTCGCGGACACGAACGGAGACCCAGTACTTC	CASNWGSRTRTETQYF
TRBV4-1	TRBD1	NA	TRBJ1-6	TGCGCCAGCAGCCAAGCCCCTAAGGGGGACAGGGGTTCACCCCTCCACTTT	CASSQAPKGDRGSPLHF
TRBV11-3	NA	NA	TRBJ1-1	TGTGCCAGCAGCCTACAGGGCGACACTGAAGCTTTCTTT	CASSLQGDTEAFF
TRBV7-9	TRBD2	NA	TRBJ2-7	TGTGCCAGCAGACCCGGGACTAGCGGGGGTTACGAGCAGTACTTC	CASRPGTSGGYEQYF
TRBV28	NA	NA	TRBJ2-1	TGTGCCAGCAGTTCGGGGGCGGGAGATAGGAATGAGCAGTTCTTC	CASSSGAGDRNEQFF
TRBV6-1	NA	NA	TRBJ2-6	TGTGCCAGCAGTGCCCGCTCTGGGGCCAACGTCCTGACTTTC	CASSARSGANVLTF
TRBV9	NA	NA	TRBJ1-2	TGTGCCAGCAGCGTAGAGGGTGGAGGCGGGGGCTACACCTTC	CASSVEGGGGGYTF
TRBV6-1	TRBD1	NA	TRBJ1-4	TGTGCCAGCAGTGACGGCCAGGGGGCATTTGAAAAACTGTTTTTT	CASSDGQGAFEKLFF
TRBV19	TRBD1	NA	TRBJ2-7	TGTGCCAGTAGTATTCGGACAGGTACCTACGAGCAGTACTTC	CASSIRTGTYEQYF
TRBV10-1	TRBD1	NA	TRBJ2-7	TGCGCCAGCAGTGAGTCGAAGATTGGGACAGTCGAGCAGTACTTC	CASSESKIGTVEQYF
TRBV2	TRBD2	many	TRBJ2-5	TGTGCCAGCAGTGTTACTAGCGGACAAGAGACCCAGTACTTC	CASSVTSGQETQYF
TRBV10-2	NA	once	TRBJ1-3	TGCGCCAGCAGTGAGGGGGCAGGAAACACCATATATTTT	CASSEGAGNTIYF
TRBV5-1	TRBD1	NA	TRBJ1-1	TGCGCCAGCACCCCGGACAGGGGGTTCACTGAAGCTTTCTTT	CASTPDRGFTEAFF
TRBV5-6	TRBD2	NA	TRBJ2-7	TGTGCCAGCAGCTTGGGGGCTAGCGGGATAGAATCCTACGAGCAGTACTTC	CASSLGASGIESYEQYF
TRBV7-8	NA	once	TRBJ1-4	TGTGCCAGCAGCCCGCTCGACCAGGGCGAGAAACTGTTTTTT	CASSPLDQGEKLFF
TRBV28	NA	NA	TRBJ1-6	TGTGCCAGCAGCCTCTCGGGGGATTCACCCCTCCACTTT	CASSLSGDSPLHF
TRBV19	TRBD1	NA	TRBJ2-6	TGTGCCAGTAGTATTCGACAGGGCCTAACCTCTCGCTCTGGGGCCAACGTCCTGACTTTC	CASSIRQGLTSRSGANVLTF
TRBV19	NA	few	TRBJ2-1	TGTGCCAGTAGTATCATCAGGGGAAATGAGCAGTTCTTC	CASSIIRGNEQFF
TRBV2	NA	NA	TRBJ2-5	TGTGCCAGCCGTTATCAAGAGACCCAGTACTTC	CASRYQETQYF
TRBV4-1	TRBD2	NA	TRBJ2-1	TGCGCCAGCAGCCAACCAACTAGCGGGAGGGCCAGGGAGCAGTTCTTC	CASSQPTSGRAREQFF
TRBV5-6	TRBD2	NA	TRBJ2-5	TGTGCCAGCAGCTTGGAGGCTAGCGGGGGGCTCAGGGAGACCCAGTACTTC	CASSLEASGGLRETQYF
TRBV5-6	NA	NA	TRBJ2-3	TGTGCCAGCAGCTTACAGGGAGGGCCAGATACGCAGTATTTT	CASSLQGGPDTQYF
TRBV11-3	NA	NA	TRBJ1-1	TGTGCCAGCAGCCCCCGGTGGACTGAAGCTTTCTTT	CASSPRWTEAFF
TRBV9	TRBD1	NA	TRBJ2-7	TGTGCCAGCAGTAGGGGACAGGCCTACTCCTACGAGCAGTACTTC	CASSRGQAYSYEQYF